This TCR beta chain came from a study of cytomegalovirus exposure and HLA in healthy donors. Study details: An earlier analysis identified 117 million unique TCR beta sequences in 150 million to 200 million T cells. Study results and caveats: Available immune exposure information was restricted to CMV serostatus only. An observed cluster of highly shared sequence variants was recorded as a likely sequencing artifact.

Researchers ran the PCR with 60 Vbeta and 13 Jbeta primers. Sequencing used immunoSEQ multiplex PCR; TCRdb keeps in-frame clones, though not all of them. The profile shows around 120,000 clones, roughly 70% of them singletons. CDR1 and CDR2 (germline): MNHNS, SASEGT. The CDR3 length is 17 residues. Trimming removed 4 bases from V and 1 base from J; junction bases left unmatched: 2. The table lists this clone with a few counts. Its antigen is not known. The gene calls are TRBV6-1 and TRBJ2-6; the match to TRBD1 covers 12 bases. Sample: PBMCs. The origin of this receptor is a woman aged 50 to 65 in good health and CMV-seropositive. The CDR3 loop reads CASSGDRGRSGANVLTF. Here the CDR3 DNA reads TGTGCCAGCAGTGGGGACAGGGGGCGTTCTGGGGCCAACGTCCTGACTTTC.